This T cell receptor (beta chain) was documented in a study of cytomegalovirus exposure and HLA in healthy donors. 60 Vbeta and 13 Jbeta primers were used in PCR. Profiling relied on immunoSEQ multiplex PCR, and the TCRdb table lists in-frame clones only, not all of them. The sample lists approximately 160,000 clones, about 77% occurring once. This CDR3 region has 15 residues. Germline V gene sequence: CDR1 MNHNS, CDR2 SASEGT. V shed 5 bases and J shed 4 bases, with 15 bases lying between them. Sequencing was performed on PBMCs. The gene calls are TRBV6-1 and TRBJ1-5; D is possibly TRBD1 (5 bases). The sequence came from a woman aged 40 to 50 in good health and CMV-seropositive. The CDR3 DNA follows: TGTGCCAGCAGTCTTAACAGGTCTCCAAATCAGCCCCAGCATTTT. The encoded protein is CASSLNRSPNQPQHF.